Shown below are 11 T cell receptor beta chains from a single sample sequenced in a study of CD8 T cells in ankylosing spondylitis. TCRdb itself ran the 5' RACE reads through MiXCR, one entry per CDR3 protein. The sample records some 130,000 distinct CDR3 sequences, about 7% being singletons. Material: blood, either unsorted or a sorted T cell fraction (not recorded which). These receptors were taken from a female donor with ankylosing spondylitis or in good health (not recorded which).

This clonotype was recorded at least ten times. The genes are TRBV4-2 and TRBJ2-1; unclear D gene. Germline V lookup: CDR1 LGHNA, CDR2 YNFKEQ. Trimming cost V 4 bases and J 9 bases, with 16 bases left between them. The CDR3 has 14 amino acids. CDR3 region: CASSPPQNVIEQFF. In DNA form, the CDR3 reads TGTGCCAGCAGCCCTCCCCAAAACGTCATTGAGCAGTTCTTC.

This clonotype was detected many times. The chain uses TRBV20-1 and TRBJ1-5, with D hard to call. Trimming took off 4 bases at V and 1 base at J, with 14 bases between the two ends. Germline V gene data show CDR1 as DFQATT and CDR2 as SNEGSKA (reference sequence). The CDR3 is made up of 15 amino acids. The chain's CDR3 is CSATQEADSNQPQHF. The CDR3 nucleotides read TGCAGTGCTACCCAAGAGGCGGACAGCAATCAGCCCCAGCATTTT.

This clonotype was detected ten times or more. The V gene is TRBV12-3 or TRBV12-4, the J gene TRBJ2-2; TRBD1 or TRBD2 may be the D gene (5 bases each). Trimming shortened V by 3 bases and J by 0 bases, and 11 bases separated the two germline ends. The CDR3 runs 16 residues. The CDR3 DNA is TGTGCCAGCAGTTTGTGGGACGCGGCGAACACCGGGGAGCTGTTTTTT. Amino acids: CASSLWDAANTGELFF.

This clonotype was seen repeatedly, ten times or more. V and J are TRBV5-1 and TRBJ2-2; tentative D call: TRBD2 (5 bases). The CDR3 is made up of 13 amino acids. In germline, CDR1 is SGHRS, CDR2 YFSETQ. V was cut by 0 bases and J by 5 bases, with 5 bases left in between. The CDR3 DNA sequence: TGCGCCAGCAGCTTGGCGGGAACCGGGGAGCTGTTTTTT. It is translated as CASSLAGTGELFF.

The table lists this clonotype with many counts. The chain links TRBV11-2 to TRBJ1-1; D remains unclear. V lost 2 bases and J lost 0, with 7 bases in between. The CDR3 runs to 14 residues. Germline CDR1 reads SGHAT; CDR2 reads FQNNGV. The CDR3 DNA follows: TGTGCCAGCAGCTTAACTCAGATGAACACTGAAGCTTTCTTT. It encodes CASSLTQMNTEAFF.

At least ten counts were recorded for this clonotype. V usage is TRBV2 and J usage is TRBJ2-7, with TRBD1 identical over 10 bases. Looked up from germline, CDR1 is SNHLY and CDR2 is FYNNEI. V was pared by 5 bases and J by 0 bases, with 4 bases of the junction left unmatched. The CDR3 length is 15 residues. The CDR3 is CASSSGTGASYEQYF. CDR3 nucleotide sequence: TGTGCCAGCAGTTCCGGGACAGGGGCCTCCTACGAGCAGTACTTC.

This clonotype was seen repeatedly, ten times or more. This sequence joins TRBV5-1 and TRBJ2-4, with TRBD1 matching 9 bases. Germline V gene lookup returns CDR1 SGHRS and CDR2 YFSETQ. The CDR3 has 18 residues. V shed 4 bases and J 0 bases; nucleotides not matched to a gene: 11. CDR3 bases: TGCGCCAGCAGCCTGTACACCGGGACAGGGATAGCCAAAAACATTCAGTACTTC. It codes for CASSLYTGTGIAKNIQYF.

For this clonotype: A read error is possible here, since a much larger clone lies one base away. The chain combines TRBV12-3 or TRBV12-4 with TRBJ2-3; TRBD2 agrees at 10 bases. This CDR3 is 18 amino acids long. CDR3 nucleotides: TGTGCCTGCAGTTCCTCTGTGTCCCTAGCGGGGGCCACAGATACGCAGTATTTT. Protein: CACSSSVSLAGATDTQYF.

This clonotype showed up many times. The chain couples TRBV6-5 to TRBJ2-3, with 10 nucleotides matching TRBD1. Trimming removed 3 bases from V and 3 bases from J; junction bases left unmatched: 3. The CDR3 has 15 amino acids. Looked up from germline, CDR1 is MNHEY and CDR2 is SVGAGI. CDR3 coding DNA: TGTGCCAGCAGTTATGGGGGACAGGGGACAGATACGCAGTATTTT. It codes for CASSYGGQGTDTQYF.

The table lists this clonotype with many counts. The chain employs TRBV12-3 or TRBV12-4 and TRBJ1-5, with D possibly TRBD1 on 6 matching bases. Trimming left V 6 bases short and J 6 bases short, with 15 bases between. This CDR3 is 14 amino acids long. CDR3: CASSPTGGGQPQHF. DNA of the CDR3: TGTGCCAGCAGCCCGACAGGTGGAGGTCAGCCCCAGCATTTT.

This clonotype was found many times. For the CDR3, the DNA is TGCAGCGTTGCCCTACGCGGGGCTGAAGCTTTCTTT. This translates into CSVALRGAEAFF. V is TRBV29-1 and J is TRBJ1-1; no clear D. CDR3 length: 12 amino acids. Germline V lookup: CDR1 SQVTM, CDR2 ANQGSEA. V was pared by 4 bases and J by 6 bases, with 12 bases between. Full variable domain (rest looked up from reference TRBV29-1 and TRBJ1-1): SAVISQKPSRDICQRGTSLTIQCQVDSQVTMMFWYRQQPGQSLTLIATANQGSEATYESGFVIDKFPISRPNLTFSTLTVSNMSPEDSSIYLCSVALRGAEAFFGQGTRLTVV.